The 22 T cell receptor beta chains presented below share a single source sample, sequenced in a study of blood T cell repertoires in COVID-19. Here immunoSEQ multiplex PCR was the method, and the copy in TCRdb shows in-frame clones only, minus some. Of about 200,000 clones listed, around 87% are singletons. Sequences were obtained from peripheral blood. These receptors originate from a woman between 45 and 65 years old with COVID-19, enrolled during active disease.

The genes are TRBV3-1 (or the pseudogene TRBV3-2) and TRBJ2-4; the match to TRBD1 covers 9 bases. Trimming took 0 bases from V and 6 from J; bases not matched to a gene: 6. From germline, CDR1 is LGHDT and CDR2 YNNKEL (reference sequence). The CDR3 has 16 amino acids. The CDR3 is CASSQDGTGRLNIQYF. The CDR3 nucleotides are TGTGCCAGCAGCCAAGATGGGACAGGGAGGTTAAACATTCAGTACTTC.

The chain has TRBV29-1 and TRBJ1-2; 9 bases are shared with TRBD1. The V gene's germline CDR1 is SQVTM and CDR2 ANQGSEA. The CDR3 spans 13 residues. V gave up 6 bases and J gave up 2 bases; unmatched junction bases: 4. CDR3 nucleotides: TGCAGCGTCTCGACAGGGGGGAACTATGGCTACACCTTC. This encodes CSVSTGGNYGYTF.

CDR3 DNA sequence: TGTGCCAGCAGCCTCGGACAAGTCGGAAACACCATATATTTT. Translation gives CASSLGQVGNTIYF. The genes are TRBV7-2 and TRBJ1-3, with a tentative D call TRBD1 (5 bases). The length of the CDR3 is 14 residues. The V end was cut by 5 bases, the J end by 4 bases, with 12 bases between. Germline V lookup: CDR1 SGHTA, CDR2 FQGNSA.

The chain employs TRBV3-1 (or the pseudogene TRBV3-2) and TRBJ2-7, with a weak D call TRBD2 (5 bases). The CDR3 loop spans 14 amino acids. Germline V lookup: CDR1 LGHDT, CDR2 YNNKEL (reference sequence). Deletions cut 8 bases from V and 3 bases from J, with 17 bases between. CDR3 in amino acids: CASSPLGRDYEQYF. The CDR3 DNA reads TGTGCCAGCTCACCTCTTGGTCGGGACTACGAGCAGTACTTC.

The V gene is TRBV10-2, the J gene TRBJ2-7; D may be TRBD2 (5 bases). Germline CDR1 and CDR2: WSHSY and SAAADI. The CDR3 contains 14 residues. Trimming removed 5 bases at V and 0 bases at J, with 11 bases between. Written as DNA, the CDR3 is TGCGCCAGCAGTCCGGGGTACTCCTCCTACGAGCAGTACGTC. Protein: CASSPGYSSYEQYV.

Only a few counts were recorded for this clone. The genes are TRBV30 and TRBJ2-2; no clear D. Germline-derived CDR1 and CDR2 are GTSNPN and SVGIG (reference sequence). The CDR3 is 14 residues long. V was pared by 8 bases and J by 4 bases, with 17 bases between. CDR3 sequence reads: CAARGHLGTGELFF. DNA of the CDR3: TGTGCCGCCCGAGGTCATCTCGGCACCGGGGAGCTGTTTTTT.

The genes are TRBV7-2 and TRBJ1-3; no reliable D call. Trimming took 3 bases from V and 4 from J, leaving 13 bases between them. CDR1 SGHTA and CDR2 FQGNSA come from the germline V gene. The CDR3 spans 15 residues. CDR3 sequence reads: CASSLSWALGNTIYF. The CDR3 region has the DNA TGTGCCAGCAGCTTGTCATGGGCCCTCGGAAACACCATATATTTT.

The CDR3 protein is CSVEMGQGVGTQYF. The DNA for the CDR3 is TGCAGCGTTGAAATGGGACAGGGTGTCGGGACCCAGTACTTC. This chain uses TRBV29-1 with TRBJ2-5; 9 positions match TRBD1. This CDR3 is built from 14 residues. Per germline, CDR1 SQVTM and CDR2 ANQGSEA. The V and J ends lost 2 bases and 7 bases, in that order; junction bases with no gene match: 8.

The V call is TRBV27, the J call TRBJ2-1; 8 bases match TRBD2. V trimming: 8 bases; J trimming: 3 bases; junction bases outside the gene matches: 6. CDR3 length equals 14 residues. Germline CDR1 reads MNHEY; CDR2 reads SMNVEV (reference sequence). CDR3 residues: CASAGGRNYNEQFF. The CDR3 DNA is TGTGCCAGCGCGGGGGGACGGAACTACAATGAGCAGTTCTTC.

This chain uses TRBV6-6 with TRBJ1-6, with D possibly TRBD1 on 5 matching bases. V was pared by 4 bases and J by 10 bases, with 14 bases between. The germline V gene has CDR1 MNHNY and CDR2 SVGAGI (reference sequence). This CDR3 has 14 residues. The CDR3 DNA is TGTGCCAGCAGTTTCCAGGGAAGAGGATCACCCCTCCACTTT. Protein sequence: CASSFQGRGSPLHF.

This clone appeared a few times. The chain carries TRBV12-3 or TRBV12-4 and TRBJ2-3; D not certain. The CDR3 spans 13 residues. The germline V and J ends were trimmed by 5 bases and 3 bases, with 9 bases remaining between them. CDR3 amino acids: CASSVPKTDTQYF. In nucleotides, the CDR3 is TGTGCCAGCAGTGTCCCTAAGACAGATACGCAGTATTTT.

The chain couples TRBV15 to TRBJ2-1; 10 nucleotides agree with TRBD1. CDR1 and CDR2 (germline): LNHNV, YYDKDF (reference sequence). CDR3 size: 19 residues. Germline trimming cut 3 bases from V and 7 bases from J; bases unmatched to any gene: 18. The CDR3: CATSSTPGQGYVIRNEQFF. In DNA form, the CDR3 reads TGTGCCACCAGCAGCACCCCGGGACAGGGGTATGTAATAAGGAATGAGCAGTTCTTC.

This rearrangement joins TRBV6-5 to TRBJ2-1; D is perhaps TRBD2 (5 bases). Germline loops: CDR1 MNHEY, CDR2 SVGAGI. V lost 0 bases to trimming and J lost 9 bases, with 12 bases between them. The length of the CDR3 is 14 residues. In DNA form, the CDR3 reads TGTGCCAGCAGTTACTCGAGGACTCCCGCTGAGCAGTTCTTC. It specifies CASSYSRTPAEQFF.

The chain carries TRBV2 and TRBJ2-2; 9 bases line up with TRBD2. The CDR3 loop spans 15 amino acids. The junction had 1 base not matched to a gene; V was cut back by 2 bases and J by 3 bases. The germline CDR1 and CDR2 sequences are SNHLY and FYNNEI. CDR3 DNA sequence: TGTGCCAGCAGTGAACAGCGGGGGGACACCGGGGAGCTGTTTTTT. It yields the protein CASSEQRGDTGELFF.

The CDR3 bases are TGTGCCAGCAGCTCCACAGGGGGCACTGAAGCTTTCTTT. Translation gives CASSSTGGTEAFF. The chain recombines TRBV27 with TRBJ1-1; 8 bases align to TRBD1. The germline CDR1 and CDR2 sequences are MNHEY and SMNVEV (reference sequence). V lost 6 bases, J lost 4 bases, and 4 bases stayed unmatched. This CDR3 contains 13 residues.

This clone was found many times. In the same sample, other DNA sequences code for this CDR3. The chain recombines TRBV4-1 with TRBJ2-1, with TRBD2 matching 14 bases. The trim removed 3 bases at V and 0 bases at J, leaving 10 bases unmatched. The CDR3 consists of 20 residues. Per germline, CDR1 MGHRA and CDR2 YSYEKL. In DNA form, the CDR3 reads TGCGCCAGCAGCCACCTTGGACTAGCGGGGGGCCCGAGCTCCTACAATGAGCAGTTCTTC. This encodes CASSHLGLAGGPSSYNEQFF.

This chain joins TRBV29-1 and TRBJ2-7; 7 nucleotides agree with TRBD1. The CDR3 loop spans 12 amino acids. Germline assignment: CDR1 SQVTM and CDR2 ANQGSEA. V was pared by 5 bases and J by 6 bases, with 7 bases of the junction left unmatched. CDR3 residues: CSVHDRVSEQYF. The CDR3 DNA follows: TGCAGCGTTCACGACAGGGTCTCCGAGCAGTACTTC.

This clone has more than one count but fewer than ten. V usage is TRBV25-1 and J usage is TRBJ1-5, with D hard to call. The germline V gene encodes CDR1 MGHDK and CDR2 SYGVNS. Trimming took 2 bases from V and 6 from J, leaving 11 bases between them. CDR3 size: 14 residues. CDR3 in amino acids: CASSEAGFGQPQHF. CDR3 DNA sequence: TGTGCCAGCAGTGAAGCGGGTTTTGGTCAGCCCCAGCATTTT.

This clone has a count of ten or more. The J gene is TRBJ1-5, the V gene TRBV30; D possibly corresponds to TRBD1 (6 bases). Per the germline V gene, CDR1 is GTSNPN and CDR2 is SVGIG (reference sequence). The V end lost 3 bases, the J end lost 4 bases, and 16 bases lay between the germline ends. The CDR3 covers 15 residues. CDR3 DNA sequence: TGTGCCTGGAGCCCTCAAGGAGGACAGAATCAGCCCCAGCATTTT. Translation gives CAWSPQGGQNQPQHF.

The rearrangement uses TRBV6-5 and TRBJ2-5; 13 bases line up with TRBD2. There are 15 residues in the CDR3. Trimming cost V 6 bases and J 5 bases; bases outside gene matches: 6. Germline-derived CDR1 and CDR2 are MNHEY and SVGAGI. The CDR3 DNA sequence: TGTGCCAGCAGCCGACTAGCGGGGGGCCCGGAGACCCAGTACTTC. It codes for CASSRLAGGPETQYF.

V and J are TRBV27 and TRBJ1-2; no definite D call. CDR1 and CDR2 from the germline V gene are MNHEY and SMNVEV (reference sequence). V lost 9 bases, J lost 0 bases, and 11 bases lay in between. This CDR3 comprises 13 residues. CDR3 sequence reads: CASSLTSNYGYTF. The CDR3 nucleotides read TGTGCCAGTTCTTTGACTTCTAACTATGGCTACACCTTC.

The table lists this clone with a count of one. The V and J genes are TRBV5-1 and TRBJ2-7; D might be TRBD2 (7 bases). V was clipped by 3 bases and J by 0 bases, with 10 bases between them. From germline, CDR1 is SGHRS and CDR2 YFSETQ. The CDR3 has 14 residues. CDR3 bases: TGCGCCAGCAGCTACAGGGAGGGCTCCTACGAGCAGTACTTC. Its protein is CASSYREGSYEQYF.